A single sample is the source of the 16 T cell receptor beta chains below, sequenced in a study of T cells in Graves' hyperthyroidism and ophthalmopathy. RNA transcripts gave rise to amplified TCR beta CDR3 regions. When the TCR CDR3 underwent first-round RT-PCR, the HTBI primer set was used. From the multiplex PCR reads, TCRdb called clonotypes with MiXCR, one entry per CDR3 protein. The table has hundreds of thousands of distinct CDR3 sequences, about 17% seen once; the top ten hold over 50%. Sequencing was carried out using blood. The receptors were gathered from a woman aged 60-75 years with Graves' ophthalmopathy.

In its sample, this clonotype was seen a few times. The gene calls are TRBV4-3 and TRBJ1-2; D may be TRBD1 (5 bases). The CDR3 sequence is 14 residues long. V shed 0 bases and J shed 3 bases, with 8 bases lying between them. Germline values: CDR1 LGHNA, CDR2 YSLEER. CDR3 coding DNA: TGCGCCAGCAGCCAAGAAGCAGGGCACTATGGCTACACCTTC. Translation gives CASSQEAGHYGYTF.

This clonotype was seen ten or more times. V is TRBV30 and J is TRBJ2-3; 8 bases are shared with TRBD1. In germline, CDR1 is GTSNPN, CDR2 SVGIG (reference sequence). There are 13 residues in the CDR3. V lost 3 bases and J lost 4; bases outside the gene matches: 3. CDR3 DNA: TGTGCCTGGAGGCAACAGGGGGCAGATACGCAGTATTTT. This encodes CAWRQQGADTQYF.

Comment on this clonotype: Sequence at one end of the junction differs from germline and may be a read error. This sequence joins TRBV27 and TRBJ2-1; 7 bases map to TRBD2. Germline assignment: CDR1 MNHEY and CDR2 SMNVEV (reference sequence). The CDR3 has 15 residues. CDR3: CASTQGWGDYNEQVF. In DNA form, the CDR3 reads TGTGCCAGCACTCAGGGATGGGGGGACTACAATGAGCAGGTCTTC.

This clonotype was counted many times. The rearrangement links TRBV11-2 to TRBJ1-2; tentative D call: TRBD1 (6 bases). Trimming pared 4 bases from V and 2 bases from J, leaving 8 bases between. This CDR3 spans 13 amino acids. Germline CDR1 SGHAT, CDR2 FQNNGV. The DNA for the CDR3 is TGTGCCAGCAGCTCACAGGGCAACTATGGCTACACCTTC. Its protein product is CASSSQGNYGYTF.

This clonotype appeared many times. The chain uses TRBV6-2 or TRBV6-3 and TRBJ1-2; D might be TRBD1 (5 bases). This CDR3 is 16 amino acids long. The V and J ends lost 5 bases and 0 bases respectively, with 16 bases between them. Germline-derived CDR1 and CDR2 are MNHEY and SVGEGT. CDR3 region: CASSQSRDAANYGYTF. Written as DNA, the CDR3 is TGTGCCAGCAGTCAATCCCGGGACGCGGCTAACTATGGCTACACCTTC.

This clonotype was seen at least ten times. The rearrangement joins TRBV4-1 to TRBJ2-7, with D possibly matching TRBD2 (5 bases). V shed 2 bases and J shed 4 bases, with 12 bases lying between them. CDR1 and CDR2 (germline): MGHRA, YSYEKL. The CDR3 runs 14 residues. CDR3 region: CASSQFPREYEQYF. Here the CDR3 DNA reads TGCGCCAGCAGCCAATTTCCTCGGGAATACGAGCAGTACTTC.

The chain is built from TRBV19 and TRBJ2-4; D remains ambiguous. Between the trimmed V and J ends, which lost 5 bases and 0 bases, there was a span of 14 bases. From germline, CDR1 is LNHDA and CDR2 SQIVND (reference sequence). This CDR3 is 16 amino acids long. The CDR3 spells CASSSRTALAKNIQYF. Written as DNA, the CDR3 is TGTGCCAGTAGTTCCAGGACGGCGTTAGCCAAAAACATTCAGTACTTC. The entire variable domain, with the rest obtained from reference TRBV19 and TRBJ2-4, is as follows: DGGITQSPKYLFRKEGQNVTLSCEQNLNHDAMYWYRQDPGQGLRLIYYSQIVNDFQKGDIAEGYSVSREKKESFPLTVTSAQKNPTAFYLCASSSRTALAKNIQYFGAGTRLSVL.

For the CDR3, the DNA is TGTGCCAGCAGCTTCGGCTTTTCGGGGGGCACTGAAGCTTTCTTT. Protein product: CASSFGFSGGTEAFF. The J gene is TRBJ1-1, the V gene TRBV7-8; tentative D call: TRBD1 (5 bases). The V gene lost 3 bases and the J gene lost 4 bases, with 15 bases spanning the gap. The CDR3 has 15 amino acids. Per germline, CDR1 SGHVS and CDR2 FQNEAQ.

The V gene is TRBV10-3, the J gene TRBJ2-2; the match to TRBD1 covers 7 bases. Trimming at V came to 3 bases and at J to 9 bases, leaving 13 bases not matched to a gene. Germline values: CDR1 ENHRY, CDR2 SYGVKD. CDR3 length: 16 residues. This CDR3 is CAISDRTGRRNRELFF. The CDR3 DNA sequence: TGTGCCATCAGTGATAGGACAGGTCGGCGTAACCGGGAGCTGTTTTTT.

This clonotype has a count of ten or more. This sequence joins TRBV20-1 and TRBJ2-1, with TRBD2 matching over 14 bases. Trimming took 4 bases from V and 0 from J; bases not matched to a gene: 8. The CDR3 contains 18 residues. Germline V CDR1 and CDR2: DFQATT, SNEGSKA (reference sequence). CDR3 loop: CSAMSGLAGGSSYNEQFF. CDR3 DNA sequence: TGCAGTGCTATGTCTGGACTAGCGGGGGGAAGCTCCTACAATGAGCAGTTCTTC.

This clonotype was detected a few times. The genes are TRBV12-3 or TRBV12-4 and TRBJ2-3; weak D call: TRBD1 (7 bases). Trimming cost V 3 bases and J 0 bases, with 28 bases left between them. CDR3 length: 21 residues. The CDR3 sequence is CASSFESRRGRVPSSTDTQYF. The CDR3 DNA reads as TGTGCCAGCAGTTTTGAATCAAGGAGGGGGCGGGTTCCTTCTAGCACAGATACGCAGTATTTT.

This clonotype came up many times. This chain uses TRBV6-2 or TRBV6-3 with TRBJ2-5, with 10 bases aligning to TRBD1. Germline values: CDR1 MNHEY, CDR2 SVGEGT. V shed 0 bases and J 2 bases; nucleotides not matched to a gene: 3. The CDR3 is 16 residues long. In DNA form, the CDR3 reads TGTGCCAGCAGTTACTCCCTGGACAGGGGGCAAGAGACCCAGTACTTC. Translated, it gives CASSYSLDRGQETQYF.

The table lists this clonotype with a few counts. V gene TRBV5-5 combines with J gene TRBJ1-2, with D perhaps matching TRBD1 (6 bases). Germline V CDR1 and CDR2: SGHKS, YYEKEE (reference sequence). Trimming cost V 3 bases and J 3 bases, with 12 bases left between them. The CDR3 has 14 residues. CDR3: CASSSRTADYGYTF. CDR3 bases: TGTGCCAGCAGCTCCCGGACAGCCGACTATGGCTACACCTTC.

This clonotype occurred many times. V gene TRBV7-2 combines with J gene TRBJ2-5; 7 bases fit TRBD1. The germline CDR1 and CDR2 sequences are SGHTA and FQGNSA. The J segment lost 5 bases and the V segment lost 0 bases, leaving 9 bases of the junction unmatched. CDR3 length: 16 residues. The CDR3 protein is CASSLAPGQIRETQYF. For the CDR3, the DNA is TGTGCCAGCAGCTTAGCCCCGGGACAGATAAGGGAGACCCAGTACTTC.

This clonotype came up many times. This rearrangement joins TRBV9 to TRBJ2-1; 10 bases map to TRBD1. V dropped 3 bases and J dropped 6; count of bases not matched to a gene: 0. Germline CDR1 is SGDLS and CDR2 is YYNGEE. The CDR3 is 13 amino acids. The CDR3 DNA sequence: TGTGCCAGCAGCGGGACAGGGGGCAATGAGCAGTTCTTC. Amino acids: CASSGTGGNEQFF.

This clonotype was seen at least ten times. The gene calls are TRBV28 and TRBJ1-1, with D perhaps matching TRBD1 (6 bases). This CDR3 has 15 amino acids. The germline gives CDR1 MDHEN, CDR2 SYDVKM. Deletions cut 7 bases from V and 11 bases from J, with 26 bases between. This CDR3 is CASTGGGVQQRGAFF. As DNA, the CDR3 is TGTGCCAGCACCGGAGGGGGGGTCCAGCAGCGGGGTGCTTTCTTT. Together with reference TRBV28 and TRBJ1-1, the CDR3 gives the full variable domain: DVKVTQSSRYLVKRTGEKVFLECVQDMDHENMFWYRQDPGLGLRLIYFSYDVKMKEKGDIPEGYSVSREKKERFSLILESASTNQTSMYLCASTGGGVQQRGAFFGQGTRLTVV.